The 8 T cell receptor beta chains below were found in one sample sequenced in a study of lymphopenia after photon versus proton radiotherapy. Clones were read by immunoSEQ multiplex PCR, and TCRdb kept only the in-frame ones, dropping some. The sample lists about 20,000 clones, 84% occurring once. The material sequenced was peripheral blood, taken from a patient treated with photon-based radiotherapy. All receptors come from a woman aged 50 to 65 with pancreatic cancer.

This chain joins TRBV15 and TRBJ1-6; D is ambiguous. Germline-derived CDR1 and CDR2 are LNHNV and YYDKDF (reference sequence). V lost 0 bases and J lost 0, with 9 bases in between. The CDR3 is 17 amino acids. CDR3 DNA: TGTGCCACCAGCAGAGAAGGCGAGAGCTCCTATAATTCACCCCTCCACTTT. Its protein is CATSREGESSYNSPLHF.

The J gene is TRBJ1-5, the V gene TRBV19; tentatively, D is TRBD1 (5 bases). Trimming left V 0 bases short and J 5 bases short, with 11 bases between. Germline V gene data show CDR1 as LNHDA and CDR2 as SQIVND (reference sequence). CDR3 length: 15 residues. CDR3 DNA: TGTGCCAGTAGTATAGACAGGGAAAGACATCAGCCCCAGCATTTT. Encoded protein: CASSIDRERHQPQHF.

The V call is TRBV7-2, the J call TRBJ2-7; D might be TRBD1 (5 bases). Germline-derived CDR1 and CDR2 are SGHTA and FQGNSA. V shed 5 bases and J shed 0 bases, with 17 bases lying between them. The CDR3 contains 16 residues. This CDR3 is CASSLDSASSSYEQYF. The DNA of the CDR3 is TGTGCCAGCAGCCTCGACAGCGCATCCAGCTCCTACGAGCAGTACTTC.

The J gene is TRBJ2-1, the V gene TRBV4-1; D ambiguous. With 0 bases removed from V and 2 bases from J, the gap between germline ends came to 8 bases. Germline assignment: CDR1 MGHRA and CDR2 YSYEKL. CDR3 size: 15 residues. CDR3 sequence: CASSQETEPYNEQFF. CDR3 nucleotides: TGCGCCAGCAGCCAAGAGACGGAGCCCTACAATGAGCAGTTCTTC.

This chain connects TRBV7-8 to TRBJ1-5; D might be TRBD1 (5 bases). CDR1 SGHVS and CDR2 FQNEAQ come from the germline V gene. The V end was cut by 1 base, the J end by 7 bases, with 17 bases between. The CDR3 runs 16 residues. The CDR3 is CASSLDILGTGQPQHF. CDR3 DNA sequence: TGTGCCAGCAGCTTAGATATTCTGGGGACGGGACAGCCCCAGCATTTT.

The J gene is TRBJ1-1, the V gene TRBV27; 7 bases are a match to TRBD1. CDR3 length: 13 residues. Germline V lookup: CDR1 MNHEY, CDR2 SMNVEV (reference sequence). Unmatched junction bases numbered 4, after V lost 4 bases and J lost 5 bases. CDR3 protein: CASSSGGYTEAFF. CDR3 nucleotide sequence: TGTGCCAGCAGTTCAGGGGGGTATACTGAAGCTTTCTTT.

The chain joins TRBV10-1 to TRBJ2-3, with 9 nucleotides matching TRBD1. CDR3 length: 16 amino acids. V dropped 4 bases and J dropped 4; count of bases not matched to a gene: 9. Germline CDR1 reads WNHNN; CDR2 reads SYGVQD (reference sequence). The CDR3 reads CASSGPGQGRADTQYF. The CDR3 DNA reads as TGCGCCAGCAGTGGACCGGGACAGGGTAGGGCAGATACGCAGTATTTT.

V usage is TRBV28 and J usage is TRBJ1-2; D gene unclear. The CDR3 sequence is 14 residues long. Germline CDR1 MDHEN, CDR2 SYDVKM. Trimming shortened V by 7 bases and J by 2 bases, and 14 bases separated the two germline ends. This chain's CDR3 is CASTHLDPNYGYTF. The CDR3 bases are TGTGCCAGCACCCACCTAGACCCAAACTATGGCTACACCTTC.